The following is a T cell receptor (beta chain) sequence with its context. Its cognate antigen is unknown. The sample originates from a study of cytotoxic CD8 clonotypes in ibrutinib-treated CLL. Overall study context: Responses: approximately 25 partial, 2 complete; after median 68 months, approximately 15 stayed remitted, some 12 progressed. Findings and caveats of the study: Researchers report that baseline clonality outpaced age-matched healthy donors and tracked circulating CD8+ T-cell counts.

Germline V CDR1 and CDR2: MGHRA, YSYEKL. The CDR3 has 14 residues. The V end lost 0 bases, the J end lost 3 bases, and 8 bases lay between the germline ends. Clones were read by immunoSEQ multiplex PCR, and TCRdb kept only the in-frame ones, dropping some. The sample holds roughly 200,000 clones, more than 75% seen once. Sequenced material: PBMCs, taken after 12 months of ibrutinib treatment. V gene TRBV4-1 combines with J gene TRBJ1-2; D is uncertain. This sequence originates from a human donor with chronic lymphocytic leukemia. The CDR3 sequence: CASSQDPAYYGYTF. DNA of the CDR3: TGCGCCAGCAGCCAAGATCCGGCTTACTATGGCTACACCTTC.